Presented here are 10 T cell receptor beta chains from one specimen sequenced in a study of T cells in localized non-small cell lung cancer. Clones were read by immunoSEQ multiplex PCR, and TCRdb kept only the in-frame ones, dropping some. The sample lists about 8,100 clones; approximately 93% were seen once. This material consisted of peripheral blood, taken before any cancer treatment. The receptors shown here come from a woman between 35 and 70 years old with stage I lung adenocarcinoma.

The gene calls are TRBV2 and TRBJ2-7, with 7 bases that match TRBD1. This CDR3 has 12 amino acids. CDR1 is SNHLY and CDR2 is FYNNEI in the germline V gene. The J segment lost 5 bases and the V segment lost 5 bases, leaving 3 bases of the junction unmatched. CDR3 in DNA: TGTGCCAGCAGTCGAGACAGGGACGAGCAGTACTTC. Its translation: CASSRDRDEQYF.

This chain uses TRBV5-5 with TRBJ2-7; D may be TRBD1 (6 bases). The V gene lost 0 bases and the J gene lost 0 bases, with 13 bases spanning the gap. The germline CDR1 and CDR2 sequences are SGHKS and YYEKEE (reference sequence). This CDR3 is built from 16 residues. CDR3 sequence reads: CASSLALGASSYEQYF. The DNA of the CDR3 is TGTGCCAGCAGCTTGGCCTTGGGGGCGAGCTCCTACGAGCAGTACTTC. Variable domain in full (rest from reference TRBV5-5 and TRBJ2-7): DAGVTQSPTHLIKTRGQQVTLRCSPISGHKSVSWYQQVLGQGPQFIFQYYEKEERGRGNFPDRFSARQFPNYSSELNVNALLLGDSALYLCASSLALGASSYEQYFGPGTRLTVT.

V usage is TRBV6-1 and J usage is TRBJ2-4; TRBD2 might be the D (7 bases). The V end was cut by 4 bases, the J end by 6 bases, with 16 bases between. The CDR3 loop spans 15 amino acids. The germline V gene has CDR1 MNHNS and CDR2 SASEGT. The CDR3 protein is CASSASWGGRNIQYF. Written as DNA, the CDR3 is TGTGCCAGCAGTGCCTCTTGGGGGGGGCGAAACATTCAGTACTTC.

The CDR3 is CASSLRDRGIYEQYF. In DNA form, the CDR3 reads TGTGCCAGCAGTCTCCGGGACAGGGGGATTTACGAGCAGTACTTC. The chain is built from TRBV11-2 and TRBJ2-5; TRBD1 matches at 11 bases. The DNA end lines up better with TRBJ2-7; the J call may be wrong. CDR3 length equals 15 residues. In germline, CDR1 is SGHAT, CDR2 FQNNGV.

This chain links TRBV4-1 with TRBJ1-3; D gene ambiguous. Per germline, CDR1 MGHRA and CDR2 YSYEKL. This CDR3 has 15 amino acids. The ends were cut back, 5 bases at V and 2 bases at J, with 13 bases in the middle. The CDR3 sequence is CASSGVAVAGNTIYF. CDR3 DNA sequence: TGCGCCAGCAGCGGGGTGGCCGTGGCTGGAAACACCATATATTTT.

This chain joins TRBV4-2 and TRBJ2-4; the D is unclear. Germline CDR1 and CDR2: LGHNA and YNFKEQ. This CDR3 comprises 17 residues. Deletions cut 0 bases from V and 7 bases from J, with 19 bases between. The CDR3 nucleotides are TGTGCCAGCAGCCAAGAACCCCCAAATGGGGTAAAGAACATTCAGTACTTC. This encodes CASSQEPPNGVKNIQYF.

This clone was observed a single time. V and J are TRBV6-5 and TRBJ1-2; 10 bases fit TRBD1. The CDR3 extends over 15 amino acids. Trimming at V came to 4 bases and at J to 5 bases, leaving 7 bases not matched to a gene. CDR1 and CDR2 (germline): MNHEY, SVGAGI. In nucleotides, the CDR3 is TGTGCCAGCAGTTCTCCCGGGACAGGGGTATATGGCTACACCTTC. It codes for CASSSPGTGVYGYTF.

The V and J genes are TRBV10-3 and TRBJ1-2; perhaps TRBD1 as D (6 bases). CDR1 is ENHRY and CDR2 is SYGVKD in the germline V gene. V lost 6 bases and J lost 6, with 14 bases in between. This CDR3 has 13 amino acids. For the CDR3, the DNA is TGTGCCATCAGCCAAACCTCAGGGGATGGCTACACCTTC. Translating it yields CAISQTSGDGYTF.

CDR3 region: CASSYSRGRLYGYTF. CDR3 in DNA: TGTGCCAGCAGTTACTCCCGGGGGAGGCTTTATGGCTACACCTTC. The J gene is TRBJ1-2, the V gene TRBV6-5; D may be TRBD1 (5 bases). The germline gives CDR1 MNHEY, CDR2 SVGAGI. The CDR3 covers 15 residues. The V gene lost 0 bases and the J gene lost 5 bases, with 13 bases spanning the gap.

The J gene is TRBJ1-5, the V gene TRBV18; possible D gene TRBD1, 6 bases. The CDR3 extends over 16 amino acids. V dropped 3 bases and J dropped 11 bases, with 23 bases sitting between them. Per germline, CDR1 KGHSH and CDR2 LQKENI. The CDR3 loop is CASSPDSNRRGSSQHF. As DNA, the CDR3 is TGTGCCAGCTCACCGGACTCGAACAGGAGGGGGTCATCCCAGCATTTT. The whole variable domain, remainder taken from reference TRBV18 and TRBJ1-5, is NAGVMQNPRHLVRRRGQEARLRCSPMKGHSHVYWYRQLPEEGLKFMVYLQKENIIDESGMPKERFSAEFPKEGPSILRIQQVVRGDSAAYFCASSPDSNRRGSSQHFGDGTRLSIL.